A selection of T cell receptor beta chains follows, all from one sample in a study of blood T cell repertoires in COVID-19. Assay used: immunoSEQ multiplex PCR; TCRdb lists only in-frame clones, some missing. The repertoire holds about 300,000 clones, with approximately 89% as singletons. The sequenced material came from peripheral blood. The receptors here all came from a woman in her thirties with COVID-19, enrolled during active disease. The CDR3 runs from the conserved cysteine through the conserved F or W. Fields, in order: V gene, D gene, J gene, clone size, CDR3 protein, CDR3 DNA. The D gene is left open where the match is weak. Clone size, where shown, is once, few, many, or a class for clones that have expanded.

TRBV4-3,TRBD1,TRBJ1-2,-,CASSQIGQANYPNYGYTF,TGCGCCAGCAGCCAGATTGGACAGGCCAATTATCCTAACTATGGCTACACCTTC
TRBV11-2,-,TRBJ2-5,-,CASSLGETLGETQYF,TGTGCCAGCAGCTTAGGAGAGACTCTGGGTGAGACCCAGTACTTC
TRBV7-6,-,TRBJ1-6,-,CASSFQGNSPLHF,TGTGCCAGCAGCTTCCAGGGAAATTCACCCCTCCACTTT
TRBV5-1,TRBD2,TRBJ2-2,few,CASSFTGGGSNTGELFF,TGCGCCAGCAGCTTTACCGGCGGGGGGTCGAACACCGGGGAGCTGTTTTTT
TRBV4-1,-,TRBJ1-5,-,CASSQAVNQPQHF,TGCGCCAGCAGCCAAGCTGTCAATCAGCCCCAGCATTTT
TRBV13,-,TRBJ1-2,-,CASSLESGNYGYTF,TGTGCCAGCAGCTTAGAGTCAGGGAACTATGGCTACACCTTC
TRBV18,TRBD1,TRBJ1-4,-,CASSPAQGGSEKLFF,TGTGCCAGCTCACCAGCACAGGGGGGGAGTGAAAAACTGTTTTTT
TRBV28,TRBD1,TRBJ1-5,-,CASSFYRGMDQPQHF,TGTGCCAGCAGTTTTTACAGGGGGATGGATCAGCCCCAGCATTTT
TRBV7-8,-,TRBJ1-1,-,CASSAGGGALGTEAFF,TGTGCCAGCAGCGCCGGAGGAGGGGCCCTAGGCACTGAAGCTTTCTTT
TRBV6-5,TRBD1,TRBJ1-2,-,CASSPGGAFGYTF,TGTGCCAGCAGTCCAGGGGGCGCTTTTGGCTACACCTTC
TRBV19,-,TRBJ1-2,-,CASIQGDRWNPRPNYGYTF,TGTGCCAGTATCCAAGGTGACAGGTGGAACCCCCGCCCTAACTATGGCTACACCTTC
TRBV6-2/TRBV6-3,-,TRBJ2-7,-,CASSYLMRQVGYEQYF,TGTGCCAGCAGTTACTTAATGCGACAGGTGGGCTACGAGCAGTACTTC
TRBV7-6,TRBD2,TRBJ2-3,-,CASSPAGGVGDTQYF,TGTGCCAGCAGCCCAGCGGGGGGGGTCGGAGATACGCAGTATTTT
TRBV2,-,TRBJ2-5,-,CASRLARETQYF,TGTGCCAGCAGATTAGCACGGGAGACCCAGTACTTC
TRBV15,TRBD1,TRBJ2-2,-,CATSRGTGGNTGELFF,TGTGCCACCAGCAGAGGGACAGGGGGAAACACCGGGGAGCTGTTTTTT
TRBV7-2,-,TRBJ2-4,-,CASSYETGGNIQYF,TGTGCCAGCAGCTACGAAACTGGGGGGAACATTCAGTACTTC
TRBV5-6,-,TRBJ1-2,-,CASSLIQGALHGYTF,TGTGCCAGCAGCTTGATACAAGGGGCACTCCATGGCTACACCTTC
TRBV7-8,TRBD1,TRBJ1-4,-,CASSVEQGANEKLFF,TGTGCCAGCAGCGTCGAACAGGGGGCAAATGAAAAACTGTTTTTT
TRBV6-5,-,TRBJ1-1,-,CASRQAPEAFF,TGTGCCAGCAGACAGGCACCCGAAGCTTTCTTT
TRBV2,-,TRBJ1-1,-,CASSTRVRHTEAFF,TGTGCCAGCAGTACCCGGGTGAGGCACACTGAAGCTTTCTTT
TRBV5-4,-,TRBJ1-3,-,CASSLRGPGNTIYF,TGTGCCAGCAGCTTGAGGGGCCCTGGAAACACCATATATTTT
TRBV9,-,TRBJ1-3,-,CASSVATGPGNTIYF,TGTGCCAGCAGCGTAGCGACAGGTCCTGGAAACACCATATATTTT
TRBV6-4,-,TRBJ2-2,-,CASSDLAGELFF,TGTGCCAGCAGTGACTTAGCCGGGGAGCTGTTTTTT
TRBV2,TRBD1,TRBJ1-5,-,CASSQQGVGDQPQHF,TGTGCCAGCAGTCAACAGGGGGTTGGAGATCAGCCCCAGCATTTT
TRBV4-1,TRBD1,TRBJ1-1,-,CASSQDPTGGTEAFF,TGCGCCAGCAGCCAAGATCCGACAGGGGGGACTGAAGCTTTCTTT
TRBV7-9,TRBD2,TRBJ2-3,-,CASSPVPAGLDSDTQYF,TGTGCCAGCAGCCCCGTCCCCGCGGGACTAGACTCAGATACGCAGTATTTT
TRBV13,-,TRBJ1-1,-,CASSPYDRNTEAFF,TGTGCCAGCAGCCCCTACGACAGGAACACTGAAGCTTTCTTT
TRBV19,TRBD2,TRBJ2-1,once,CASSKGSGVVYNEQFF,TGTGCCAGTAGTAAAGGTAGCGGGGTAGTCTACAATGAGCAGTTCTTC
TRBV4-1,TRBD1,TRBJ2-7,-,CASSQDRGQVYEQYF,TGCGCCAGCAGCCAAGACAGGGGACAGGTCTACGAGCAGTACTTC
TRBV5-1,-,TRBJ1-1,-,CASSFTVLRDGTEAFF,TGCGCCAGCAGCTTCACGGTCCTCAGGGATGGCACTGAAGCTTTCTTT
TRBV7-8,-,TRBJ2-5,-,CASSPRAQVQETQYF,TGTGCCAGCAGCCCTCGGGCACAGGTCCAAGAGACCCAGTACTTC
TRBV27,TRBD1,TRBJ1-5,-,CASSPRTGGNQPQHF,TGTGCCAGCAGTCCCCGGACAGGGGGAAATCAGCCCCAGCATTTT
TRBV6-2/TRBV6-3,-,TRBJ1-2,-,CASSYAPPERGGGYTF,TGTGCCAGCAGTTATGCCCCCCCGGAGCGGGGAGGTGGCTACACCTTC
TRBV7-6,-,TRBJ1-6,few,CASSPEADYNSPLHF,TGTGCCAGCAGCCCAGAGGCAGACTATAATTCACCCCTCCACTTT
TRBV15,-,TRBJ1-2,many,CATSRVTQAGGYTF,TGTGCCACCAGCAGAGTAACACAGGCAGGTGGCTACACCTTC
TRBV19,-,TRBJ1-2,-,CASSRQGYTF,TGTGCCAGTAGTAGGCAGGGCTACACCTTC
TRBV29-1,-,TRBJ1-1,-,CSVWGDTEAFF,TGCAGCGTTTGGGGGGACACTGAAGCTTTCTTT
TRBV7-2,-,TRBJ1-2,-,CASSYAVNYGYTF,TGTGCCAGCAGCTACGCGGTGAACTATGGCTACACCTTC
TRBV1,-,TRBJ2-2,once,CSPWLDTGELFF,TGCTCACCGTGGCTCGACACCGGGGAGCTGTTTTTT
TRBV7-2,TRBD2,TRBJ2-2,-,CASSWGLAGDGELFF,TGTGCCAGCAGCTGGGGACTAGCGGGGGACGGGGAGCTGTTTTTT
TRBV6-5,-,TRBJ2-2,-,CAIKRVTGELFF,TGTGCCATCAAGCGGGTCACCGGGGAGCTGTTTTTT